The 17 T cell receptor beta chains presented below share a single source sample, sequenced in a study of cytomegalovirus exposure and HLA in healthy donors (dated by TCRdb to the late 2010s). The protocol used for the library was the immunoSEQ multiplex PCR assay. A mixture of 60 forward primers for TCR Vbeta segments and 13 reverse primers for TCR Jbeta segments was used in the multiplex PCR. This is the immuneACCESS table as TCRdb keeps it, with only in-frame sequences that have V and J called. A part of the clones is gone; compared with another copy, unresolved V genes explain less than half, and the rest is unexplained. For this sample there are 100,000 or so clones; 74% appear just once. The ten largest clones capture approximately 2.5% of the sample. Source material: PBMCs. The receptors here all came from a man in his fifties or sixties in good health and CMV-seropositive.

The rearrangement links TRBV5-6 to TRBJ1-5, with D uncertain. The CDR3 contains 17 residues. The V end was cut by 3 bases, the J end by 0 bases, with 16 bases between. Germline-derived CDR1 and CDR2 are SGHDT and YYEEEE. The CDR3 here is CASSSFSQFDSNQPQHF. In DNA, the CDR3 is TGTGCCAGCAGCTCCTTCAGTCAGTTCGATAGCAATCAGCCCCAGCATTTT.

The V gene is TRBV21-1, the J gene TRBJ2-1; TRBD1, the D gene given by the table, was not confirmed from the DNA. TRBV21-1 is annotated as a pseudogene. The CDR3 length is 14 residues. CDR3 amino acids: CASSSQGRNNEQFF. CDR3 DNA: TGTGCCAGCAGCAGTCAGGGCAGGAACAATGAGCAGTTCTTC.

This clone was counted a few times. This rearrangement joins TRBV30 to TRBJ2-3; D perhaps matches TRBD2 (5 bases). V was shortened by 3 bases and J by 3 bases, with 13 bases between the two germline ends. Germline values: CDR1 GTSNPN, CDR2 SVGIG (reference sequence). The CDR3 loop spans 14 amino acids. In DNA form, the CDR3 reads TGTGCCTGGAGAGGACTCGTTGCAACAGATACGCAGTATTTT. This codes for CAWRGLVATDTQYF.

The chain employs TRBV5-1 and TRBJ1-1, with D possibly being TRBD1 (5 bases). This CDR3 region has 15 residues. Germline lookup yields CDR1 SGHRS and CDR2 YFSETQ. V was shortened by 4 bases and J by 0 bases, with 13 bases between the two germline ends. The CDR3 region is CASSPDSSLNTEAFF. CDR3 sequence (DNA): TGCGCCAGCAGCCCTGACAGTAGTCTGAACACTGAAGCTTTCTTT.

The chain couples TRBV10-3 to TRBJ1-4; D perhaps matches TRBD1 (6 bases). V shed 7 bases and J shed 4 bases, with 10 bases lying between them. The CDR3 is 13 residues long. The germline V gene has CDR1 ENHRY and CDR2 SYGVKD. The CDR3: CAINRDLNEKLFF. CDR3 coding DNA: TGTGCCATCAACAGGGATCTTAATGAAAAACTGTTTTTT.

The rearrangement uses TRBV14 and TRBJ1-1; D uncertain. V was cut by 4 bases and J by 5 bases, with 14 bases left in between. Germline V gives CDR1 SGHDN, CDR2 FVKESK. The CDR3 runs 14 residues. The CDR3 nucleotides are TGTGCCAGCAGCCCCCAGGTGACATCAACTGAAGCTTTCTTT. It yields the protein CASSPQVTSTEAFF.

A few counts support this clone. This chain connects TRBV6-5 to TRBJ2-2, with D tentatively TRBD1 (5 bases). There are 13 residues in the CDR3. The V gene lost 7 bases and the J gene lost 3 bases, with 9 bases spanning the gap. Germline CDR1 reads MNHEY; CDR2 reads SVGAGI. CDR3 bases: TGTGCCAGCATTGACAGCTACACCGGGGAGCTGTTTTTT. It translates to CASIDSYTGELFF.

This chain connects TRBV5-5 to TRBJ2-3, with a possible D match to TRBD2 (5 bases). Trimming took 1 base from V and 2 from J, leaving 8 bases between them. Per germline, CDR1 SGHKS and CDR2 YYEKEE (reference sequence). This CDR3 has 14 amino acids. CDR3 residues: CASSLRDPTDTQYF. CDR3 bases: TGTGCCAGCAGCTTGCGGGATCCCACAGATACGCAGTATTTT.

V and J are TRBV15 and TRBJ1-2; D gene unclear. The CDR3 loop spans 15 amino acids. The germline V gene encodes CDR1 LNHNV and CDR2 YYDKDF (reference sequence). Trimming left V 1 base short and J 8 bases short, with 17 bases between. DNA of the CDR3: TGTGCCACCAGCAGAGGCAACTTTCCCCCTTTAGGCTACACCTTC. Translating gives CATSRGNFPPLGYTF.

CDR3 sequence: CASSKFRTQGGTEAFF. For the CDR3, the DNA is TGTGCCAGCAGCAAATTTCGTACCCAAGGGGGAACTGAAGCTTTCTTT. V gene TRBV21-1 combines with J gene TRBJ1-1; the table's D call, TRBD1, has no DNA check behind it. TRBV21-1 represents a pseudogene. The CDR3 sequence is 16 residues long.

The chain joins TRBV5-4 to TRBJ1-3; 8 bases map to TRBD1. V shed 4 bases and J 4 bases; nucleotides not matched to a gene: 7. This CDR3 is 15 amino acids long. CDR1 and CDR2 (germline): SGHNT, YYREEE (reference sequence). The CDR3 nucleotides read TGTGCCAGCAGCGACCTGCAGGGGGCCGGAAACACCATATATTTT. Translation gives CASSDLQGAGNTIYF.

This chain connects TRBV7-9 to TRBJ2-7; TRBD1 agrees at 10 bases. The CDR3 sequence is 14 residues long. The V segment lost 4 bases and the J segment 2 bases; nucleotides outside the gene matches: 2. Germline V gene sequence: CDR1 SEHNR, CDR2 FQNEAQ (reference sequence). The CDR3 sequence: CASSSTGGTYEQYF. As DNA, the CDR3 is TGTGCCAGCAGCTCGACAGGGGGCACCTACGAGCAGTACTTC.

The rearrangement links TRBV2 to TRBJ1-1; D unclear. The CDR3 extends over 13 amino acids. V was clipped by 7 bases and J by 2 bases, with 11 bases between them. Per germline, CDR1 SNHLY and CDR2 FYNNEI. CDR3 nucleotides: TGTGCCAGCAAGAGGCAGATTAACACTGAAGCTTTCTTT. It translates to CASKRQINTEAFF.

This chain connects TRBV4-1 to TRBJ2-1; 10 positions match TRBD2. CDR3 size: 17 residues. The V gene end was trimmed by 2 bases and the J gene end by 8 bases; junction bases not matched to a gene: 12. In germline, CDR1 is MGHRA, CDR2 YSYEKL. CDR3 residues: CASSQSYTGTSDDEQFF. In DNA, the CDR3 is TGCGCCAGCAGCCAAAGTTATACCGGGACTAGCGACGATGAGCAGTTCTTC.

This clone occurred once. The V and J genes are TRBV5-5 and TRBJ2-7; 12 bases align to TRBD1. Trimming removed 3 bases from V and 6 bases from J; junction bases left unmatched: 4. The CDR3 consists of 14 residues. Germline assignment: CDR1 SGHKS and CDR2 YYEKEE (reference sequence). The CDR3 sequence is CASSWGQGALEQYF. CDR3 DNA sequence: TGTGCCAGCAGCTGGGGACAGGGGGCTCTCGAGCAGTACTTC.

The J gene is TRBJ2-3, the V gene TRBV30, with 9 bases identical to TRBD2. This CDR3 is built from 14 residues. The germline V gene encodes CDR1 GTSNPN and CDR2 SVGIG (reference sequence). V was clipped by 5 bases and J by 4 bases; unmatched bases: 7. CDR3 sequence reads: CAWDFSGSSDTQYF. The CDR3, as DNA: TGTGCCTGGGACTTTAGCGGGAGCTCAGATACGCAGTATTTT.

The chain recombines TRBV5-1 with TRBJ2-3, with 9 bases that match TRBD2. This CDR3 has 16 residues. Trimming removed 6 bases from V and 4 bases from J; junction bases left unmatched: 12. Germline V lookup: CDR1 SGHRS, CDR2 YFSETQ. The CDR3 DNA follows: TGCGCCAGCAAGTTGGCGGGGGGGCCCGGCCCAGATACGCAGTATTTT. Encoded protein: CASKLAGGPGPDTQYF. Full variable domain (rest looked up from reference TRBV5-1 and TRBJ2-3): KAGVTQTPRYLIKTRGQQVTLSCSPISGHRSVSWYQQTPGQGLQFLFEYFSETQRNKGNFPGRFSGRQFSNSRSEMNVSTLELGDSALYLCASKLAGGPGPDTQYFGPGTRLTVL.